One and the same sample provided the 23 T cell receptor beta chains below, sequenced in a study of tumor-infiltrating lymphocytes in primary liver carcinoma. The study co-extracted DNA and RNA from 20-30 mg of unsorted bulk tissue. Synthesis of TCR beta cDNA was carried out from 500 ng total RNA with a constant-region primer. Generation of the TCR beta libraries relied on three nested multiplex PCR rounds using slightly modified ARM-PCR. Investigators reported that the first two PCR rounds, at 10 to 11 cycles each, used TRBV1-TRBV30 forward primers with a C-beta reverse primer. TCRdb used MiXCR to reprocess the multiplex PCR reads, holding one entry per CDR3 protein. The top ten clones hold approximately 21% of a sample with 100,000 to 120,000 distinct CDR3 sequences, approximately 80% of them seen once. The sample consisted of liver tumor tissue from sampling region 3. Subset: tumor region T3, left-lateral pole. Receptors originate from a man aged 35 to 55 with primary liver carcinoma and hepatitis B virus infection.

As concerns this clonotype: Because it lacks the conserved phenylalanine or tryptophan at the end, this CDR3 is likely a read error. The V gene is TRBV30, the J gene TRBJ2-2, with D perhaps TRBD2 (5 bases). Germline CDR1 GTSNPN, CDR2 SVGIG (reference sequence). The CDR3 spans 15 residues. CDR3 sequence reads: CAWSEASGYTRELFI. CDR3 DNA: TGTGCCTGGAGTGAGGCCAGCGGTTACACCAGGGAGCTGTTTATT.

In the case of this clonotype: An end of the junction differs from the germline gene, which may be a read error. The rearrangement joins TRBV29-1 to TRBJ2-5; TRBD1 might be the D (5 bases). The CDR3 is 12 amino acids. Germline CDR1 SQVTM, CDR2 ANQGSEA. CDR3 DNA sequence: TGCAGCAGTATTGACAGTGGAGAGACACAGTACTTC. It yields the protein CSSIDSGETQYF. The full variable domain, with the rest looked up from reference TRBV29-1 and TRBJ2-5, is SAVISQKPSRDICQRGTSLTIQCQVDSQVTMMFWYRQQPGQSLTLIATANQGSEATYESGFVIDKFPISRPNLTFSTLTVSNMSPEDSSIYLCSSIDSGETQYFGPGTRLLVL.

The J gene is TRBJ1-5, the V gene TRBV6-6; TRBD1 is a possible D gene (6 bases). Per the germline V gene, CDR1 is MNHNY and CDR2 is SVGAGI (reference sequence). The ends were cut back, 7 bases at V and 7 bases at J, with 14 bases in the middle. This CDR3 comprises 13 residues. The CDR3 sequence is CASNSYRDQPQHF. CDR3 sequence (DNA): TGTGCCAGCAATTCATACAGGGACCAGCCCCAGCATTTT.

As concerns this clonotype: A read error may explain this, as a much larger clone is one base away. V gene TRBV2 combines with J gene TRBJ1-1; D might be TRBD1 (6 bases). CDR3 length: 12 residues. Between the trimmed V and J ends, which lost 6 bases and 11 bases, there was a span of 16 bases. Germline assignment: CDR1 SNHLY and CDR2 FYNNEI. CDR3: CASRGAVLDAFF. As DNA, the CDR3 is TGTGCCAGCAGGGGGGCCGTACTGGATGCTTTCTTT.

On this clonotype itself: Germline is not matched at one junction end, which may reflect a read error. This chain connects TRBV6-5 to TRBJ2-2, with TRBD2 as a possible D gene (5 bases). The germline gives CDR1 MNHEY, CDR2 SVGAGI. This CDR3 has 15 residues. CDR3: CASSNGETGFRELFF. The CDR3, as DNA: TGTGCCAGCAGTAACGGGGAGACGGGGTTTAGGGAACTGTTTTTT.

Concerning this clonotype itself: Just one base apart from a much larger clone, this may be a read error. The chain links TRBV28 to TRBJ2-7; 9 nucleotides match TRBD2. Germline values: CDR1 MDHEN, CDR2 SYDVKM. This CDR3 is built from 16 residues. Trimming at V came to 8 bases and at J to 2 bases, leaving 13 bases not matched to a gene. CDR3 protein: CASGLPAGGPTYEQYF. Written as DNA, the CDR3 is TGTGCCAGCGGCCTGCCGGCGGGAGGGCCAACCTACGAGCAGTACTTC.

With respect to this clonotype: One end of the junction fails to match germline, which may point to a read error. The genes are TRBV30 and TRBJ2-3; 9 bases fit TRBD2. CDR3 length: 15 residues. The germline gives CDR1 GTSNPN, CDR2 SVGIG (reference sequence). The chain's CDR3 is CAWSVGAGGTDTQFF. The CDR3 nucleotides read TGTGCCTGGAGTGTAGGAGCGGGAGGTACAGATACGCAGTTTTTT. Complete variable domain (other parts from reference TRBV30 and TRBJ2-3): SQTIHQWPATLVQPVGSPLSLECTVEGTSNPNLYWYRQAAGRGLQLLFYSVGIGQISSEVPQNLSASRPQDRQFILSSKKLLLSDSGFYLCAWSVGAGGTDTQFFGPGTRLTVL.

A few counts support this clonotype. This clone may be a read error of a much larger clone one base away. The rearrangement uses TRBV5-1 and TRBJ2-6; 8 bases line up with TRBD2. Germline V gives CDR1 SGHRS, CDR2 YFSETQ. There are 18 residues in the CDR3. This CDR3 reads CASSLAWTSPPGANILTF. The CDR3 nucleotides read TGCGCCAGCAGCTTGGCCTGGACTAGCCCGCCTGGGGCCAACATCCTGACTTTC.

The chain is built from TRBV7-9 and TRBJ2-2; TRBD1 aligns across 9 bases. The trim removed 5 bases at V and 8 bases at J, leaving 9 bases unmatched. This CDR3 has 15 residues. Germline loops: CDR1 SEHNR, CDR2 FQNEAQ (reference sequence). The CDR3 coding sequence is TGTGCCAGCAGCGTCGGGACAGGGATGGTAGGGGAGCTGTTTTTT. The encoded protein is CASSVGTGMVGELFF. The full variable domain, in which reference TRBV7-9 and TRBJ2-2 provide the parts outside the CDR3, is DTGVSQNPRHKITKRGQNVTFRCDPISEHNRLYWYRQTLGQGPEFLTYFQNEAQLEKSRLLSDRFSAERPKGSFSTLEIQRTEQGDSAMYLCASSVGTGMVGELFFGEGSRLTVL.

V is TRBV5-5 and J is TRBJ2-3, with 7 bases lining up with TRBD2. CDR1 is SGHKS and CDR2 is YYEKEE in the germline V gene (reference sequence). This CDR3 has 16 residues. The trim removed 8 bases at V and 3 bases at J, leaving 15 bases unmatched. The CDR3 sequence: CASRTLSGKGTDTQYF. The CDR3 DNA reads TGTGCCAGTAGGACCCTAAGCGGGAAGGGAACAGATACGCAGTATTTT.

The rearrangement joins TRBV4-1 to TRBJ1-1; 7 bases are a match to TRBD1. This CDR3 spans 18 amino acids. The trim removed 5 bases at V and 7 bases at J, leaving 22 bases unmatched. CDR1 is MGHRA and CDR2 is YSYEKL in the germline V gene. CDR3 coding DNA: TGCGCCAGCAGCTCTCGACTACATTCCGGGACAGCGAACGGTGAAGCTTTCTTT. Its translation: CASSSRLHSGTANGEAFF.

Comments on this clonotype: A read error may account for a junction end that differs from germline. The J gene is TRBJ2-5, the V gene TRBV28; TRBD1 is a possible D gene (6 bases). The CDR3 loop spans 13 amino acids. Germline V lookup: CDR1 MDHEN, CDR2 SYDVKM. CDR3 sequence reads: CAGRKQGPETQYF. Written as DNA, the CDR3 is TGTGCCGGCAGAAAACAGGGCCCAGAGACCCAGTACTTC.

A few counts support this clonotype. A much larger clone differs from this one at a single base, so this may be a read error. This chain links TRBV30 with TRBJ1-1; the D gene is possibly TRBD1 (5 bases). The CDR3 spans 15 residues. Germline CDR1 is GTSNPN and CDR2 is SVGIG (reference sequence). The CDR3 DNA sequence: TGTGCCTGGAGTGCGGGGACGGCCGGAATGACTGAAGCTTCCTTT. Protein product: CAWSAGTAGMTEASF.

For this clonotype: The junction does not match germline at one end; this may be a read error. The chain combines TRBV11-1 with TRBJ2-7, with D perhaps matching TRBD2 (5 bases). This CDR3 has 17 residues. CDR1 and CDR2 (germline): SGHAT, FQDESV (reference sequence). CDR3 DNA sequence: TGTGCCAGCAGCTTAGGGCTGGCGGGTGAACGCTCCTACGAGCAGTATTTC. It codes for CASSLGLAGERSYEQYF.

Concerning this clonotype: The germline gene is not matched at one end of the junction; a read error may be the cause. The genes are TRBV6-2 or TRBV6-3 and TRBJ2-6; 7 bases match TRBD2. CDR1 and CDR2 (germline): MNHEY, SVGEGT. This CDR3 is built from 16 residues. The chain's CDR3 is CAGSYAGLSGANVLIF. CDR3 nucleotide sequence: TGTGCCGGCAGTTACGCGGGACTATCTGGGGCCAACGTCCTGATTTTC.

With respect to this clonotype: The CDR3 does not end in the conserved phenylalanine or tryptophan, so this is likely a read error. The rearrangement uses TRBV2 and TRBJ2-2, with D unclear. The CDR3 runs 14 residues. The V end was cut by 7 bases, the J end by 5 bases, with 14 bases between. Germline CDR1 and CDR2: SNHLY and FYNNEI. CDR3: CASTEQTVTGELFY. The CDR3 coding sequence is TGTGCCAGCACCGAACAGACGGTTACCGGGGAGCTGTTTTAT.

For this clonotype: The junction shows a germline mismatch at one end, possibly a read error. The V call is TRBV4-1, the J call TRBJ1-6; unclear D gene. This CDR3 is built from 15 residues. Germline CDR1 and CDR2: MGHRA and YSYEKL. DNA for the CDR3: TGTGCCGGCAGCCAACTTAACGGCTTGAATTCACCCCTCCACTTT. Protein product: CAGSQLNGLNSPLHF.

V gene TRBV28 combines with J gene TRBJ1-5; TRBD1 might be the D (6 bases). CDR3 length: 16 residues. The germline V gene encodes CDR1 MDHEN and CDR2 SYDVKM. V lost 3 bases and J 1 base, leaving 13 bases between the germline ends. The CDR3 nucleotides read TGTGCCAGCAGTTTGCAGGGGCGGTGGAGCAATCAGCCCCAGCATTTT. It codes for CASSLQGRWSNQPQHF.

Remarks on this clonotype: Without the conserved terminal phenylalanine or tryptophan, this CDR3 likely stems from a read error. V gene TRBV12-3 or TRBV12-4 combines with J gene TRBJ2-2, with TRBD2 matching over 8 bases. V gave up 7 bases and J gave up 9 bases; unmatched junction bases: 13. The CDR3 is 15 amino acids. The CDR3 DNA reads TGTGCCAGCACCCCACTAGCGGCCCCCGGCTGGGAGCTGTTTTAT. As protein: CASTPLAAPGWELFY.

The chain combines TRBV11-3 with TRBJ2-1; TRBD1 is a possible D gene (7 bases). The CDR3 is 19 residues long. Trimming removed 4 bases at V and 4 bases at J, with 26 bases between. In germline, CDR1 is SGHNT, CDR2 YENEEA. CDR3 residues: CASSSDSQETRGRYNEQFF. In DNA form, the CDR3 reads TGTGCCAGCAGCTCAGACAGCCAAGAAACCAGGGGGAGGTACAATGAGCAGTTCTTC.

The count of this clonotype is one. Given a much more abundant clone one base away, this may be a read error. V and J are TRBV7-3 and TRBJ1-1; D unclear. CDR3 size: 13 residues. The germline V and J ends were trimmed by 2 bases and 1 base, with 5 bases remaining between them. The germline V gene encodes CDR1 SGHTA and CDR2 FQGTGA. As DNA, the CDR3 is TGTGCCAGCAGCTTACATAAGAACACTGAAGCTTTCTTT. Protein product: CASSLHKNTEAFF.

The V call is TRBV5-1, the J call TRBJ1-5; possible D gene TRBD2, 6 bases. The J call is doubtful: the DNA matches TRBJ2-3 better. Looked up from germline, CDR1 is SGHRS and CDR2 is YFSETQ. This CDR3 spans 15 amino acids. The CDR3 bases are TGCGCCAGCAGCTTGGGGGGAACTAGCAATCAGCCCCAGTATTTT. Translation gives CASSLGGTSNQPQYF.

This clonotype showed up many times. The CDR3 DNA sequence: TGTGCCAGCAGCCCTACGGCGGGAGGAAGGAATGAGCAGTTCTTC. Translated, it gives CASSPTAGGRNEQFF. The genes are TRBV28 and TRBJ2-1, with TRBD2 matching over 8 bases. With 6 bases clipped from V and 7 bases from J, the junction kept 11 bases outside the gene matches. The CDR3 is 15 residues long. The germline CDR1 and CDR2 sequences are MDHEN and SYDVKM.